This entry is about one T cell receptor beta chain. TCRdb's copy holds only in-frame clones and misses some; the assay was immunoSEQ multiplex PCR. This sample has about 70,000 clones, with 85% to 90% found just once. This sample is part of a study of PD-L1 blockade in urothelial cancer. Study as a whole: There were a median of about 140,000 T cells in blood samples.

Time point defined: pretreatment peripheral blood. V shed 4 bases and J shed 5 bases, with 9 bases lying between them. The CDR3 spans 13 residues. CDR1 and CDR2 from the germline V gene are MDHEN and SYDVKM. The origin of this receptor is a man between 65 and 85 years old with urothelial cancer. The sample in question was PBMCs, obtained around atezolizumab (anti-PD-L1) treatment. The gene calls are TRBV28 and TRBJ2-1; no definite D call. CDR3 amino acids: CASSSPKHNEQFF. DNA of the CDR3: TGTGCCAGCAGTTCGCCGAAGCACAATGAGCAGTTCTTC.